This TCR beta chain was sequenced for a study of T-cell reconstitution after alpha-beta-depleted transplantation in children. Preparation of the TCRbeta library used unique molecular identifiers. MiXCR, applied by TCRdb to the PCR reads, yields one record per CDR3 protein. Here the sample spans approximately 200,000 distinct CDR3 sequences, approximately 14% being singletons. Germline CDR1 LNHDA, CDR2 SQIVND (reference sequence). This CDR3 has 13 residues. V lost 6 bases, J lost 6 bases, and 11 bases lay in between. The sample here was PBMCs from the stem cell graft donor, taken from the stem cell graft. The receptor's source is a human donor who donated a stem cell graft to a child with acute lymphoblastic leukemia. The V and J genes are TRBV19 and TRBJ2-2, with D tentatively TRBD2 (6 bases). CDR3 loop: CASREGWSGELFF. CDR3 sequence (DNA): TGTGCCAGTAGGGAGGGGTGGTCCGGGGAGCTGTTTTTT. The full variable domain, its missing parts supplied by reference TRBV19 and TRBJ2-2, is DGGITQSPKYLFRKEGQNVTLSCEQNLNHDAMYWYRQDPGQGLRLIYYSQIVNDFQKGDIAEGYSVSREKKESFPLTVTSAQKNPTAFYLCASREGWSGELFFGEGSRLTVL.